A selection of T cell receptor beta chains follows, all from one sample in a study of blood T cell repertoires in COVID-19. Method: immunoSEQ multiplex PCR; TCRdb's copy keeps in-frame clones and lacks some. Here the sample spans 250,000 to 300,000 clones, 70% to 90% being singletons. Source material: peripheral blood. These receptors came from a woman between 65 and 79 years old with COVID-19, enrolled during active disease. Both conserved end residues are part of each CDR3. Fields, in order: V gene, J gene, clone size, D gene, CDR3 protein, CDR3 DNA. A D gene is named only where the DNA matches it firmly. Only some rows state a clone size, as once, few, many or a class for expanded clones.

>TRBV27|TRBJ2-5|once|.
CASSLSGVRVQETQYF
TGTGCCAGCAGTTTATCAGGAGTGAGGGTCCAAGAGACCCAGTACTTC
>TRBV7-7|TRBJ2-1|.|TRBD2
CASSLSRAGGQNEQFF
TGTGCCAGCAGCTTATCTAGGGCGGGGGGGCAGAATGAGCAGTTCTTC
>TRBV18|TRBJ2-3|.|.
CASSPLSSRSITDTQYF
TGTGCCAGCTCACCACTCTCCTCTAGGAGTATCACAGATACGCAGTATTTT
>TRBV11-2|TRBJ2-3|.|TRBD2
CASSLAGGTDTQYF
TGTGCCAGCAGCCTAGCGGGGGGCACAGATACGCAGTATTTT
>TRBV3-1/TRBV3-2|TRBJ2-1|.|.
CASSADLGAYEQFF
TGTGCCAGCAGCGCAGATCTAGGAGCCTACGAGCAGTTCTTC
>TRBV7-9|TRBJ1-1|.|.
CASSFGLSYWTVSEAFF
TGTGCCAGCAGCTTTGGTCTTTCATACTGGACTGTGAGTGAAGCTTTCTTT
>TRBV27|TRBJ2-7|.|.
CASSPGARVYEQYF
TGTGCCAGCAGTCCAGGGGCCAGAGTCTACGAGCAGTACTTC
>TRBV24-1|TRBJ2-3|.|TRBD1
CATSDRGDRGRTDTQYF
TGTGCCACCAGTGACCGCGGAGACAGGGGGCGAACAGATACGCAGTATTTT
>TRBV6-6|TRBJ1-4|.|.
CASSYSQIEDEKLFF
TGTGCCAGCAGTTACTCACAGATCGAAGATGAAAAACTGTTTTTT
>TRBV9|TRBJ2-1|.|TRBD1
CASSVSSGTGSYNEQFF
TGTGCCAGCAGCGTAAGTTCCGGGACAGGGTCCTACAATGAGCAGTTCTTC
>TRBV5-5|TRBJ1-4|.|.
CASSLSAGPNEKLFF
TGTGCCAGCAGCTTGTCGGCAGGTCCTAATGAAAAACTGTTTTTT
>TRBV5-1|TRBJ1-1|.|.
CASRKTGMNTEAFF
TGCGCCAGCAGGAAGACAGGTATGAACACTGAAGCTTTCTTT
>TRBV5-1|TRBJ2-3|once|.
CASSLMVGGDTQYF
TGCGCCAGCAGCCTCATGGTGGGGGGAGATACGCAGTATTTT
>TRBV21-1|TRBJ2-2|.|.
CASSKFLGDRGFTGELFF
TGTGCCAGCAGCAAATTTCTGGGGGACAGGGGGTTTACCGGGGAGCTGTTTTTT
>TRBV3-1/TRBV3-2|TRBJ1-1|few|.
CASSLLSSGATEAFF
TGTGCCAGCAGCCTTTTATCTTCGGGAGCCACTGAAGCTTTCTTT
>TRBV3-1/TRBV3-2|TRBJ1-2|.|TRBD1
CASSRLLTVQGQDGYTF
TGTGCCAGCAGCCGCCTCCTAACCGTACAGGGGCAAGATGGCTACACCTTC
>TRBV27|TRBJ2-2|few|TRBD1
CASSSAGTGSTGELFF
TGTGCCAGCAGTTCAGCCGGGACAGGGAGTACCGGGGAGCTGTTTTTT
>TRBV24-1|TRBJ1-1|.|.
CATSDSGLWNTEAFF
TGTGCCACCAGTGATTCGGGACTGTGGAACACTGAAGCTTTCTTT
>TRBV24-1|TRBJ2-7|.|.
CATSGTGGDYEQYF
TGTGCCACCAGTGGCACAGGTGGGGACTACGAGCAGTACTTC
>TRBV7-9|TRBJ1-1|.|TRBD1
CASSLGYLRQGLIPEAFF
TGTGCCAGCAGCTTAGGGTACCTTCGACAGGGGCTTATCCCTGAAGCTTTCTTT
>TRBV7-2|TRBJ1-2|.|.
CASSLDGRGPYGYTF
TGTGCCAGCAGCTTAGACGGCAGGGGCCCCTATGGCTACACCTTC
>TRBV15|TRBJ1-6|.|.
CATSSVGEAHLGSPLHF
TGTGCCACCAGTTCTGTGGGGGAGGCCCATTTAGGTTCACCCCTCCACTTT
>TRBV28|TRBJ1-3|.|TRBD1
CASSSYRGLGNTIYF
TGTGCCAGCAGCTCTTACAGGGGGCTTGGAAACACCATATATTTT
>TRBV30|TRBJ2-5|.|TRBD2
CAWSLSGGAGETQYF
TGTGCCTGGAGTTTAAGCGGGGGGGCGGGAGAGACCCAGTACTTC
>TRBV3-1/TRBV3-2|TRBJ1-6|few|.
CASSHRGSPLHF
TGTGCCAGCAGCCACAGAGGCTCACCCCTCCACTTT
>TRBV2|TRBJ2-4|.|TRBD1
CASRLGQVAKNIQYF
TGTGCCAGCAGATTGGGACAGGTAGCCAAAAACATTCAGTACTTC
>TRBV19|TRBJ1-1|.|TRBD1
CASSLETGGGRYTEAFF
TGTGCCAGTAGCCTGGAAACAGGGGGTGGAAGGTACACTGAAGCTTTCTTT
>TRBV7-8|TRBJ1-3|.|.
CASSSRFSGNTIYF
TGTGCCAGCAGCTCCCGGTTCTCTGGAAACACCATATATTTT
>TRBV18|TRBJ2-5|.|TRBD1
CASSPRSSGQGQETQYF
TGTGCCAGCTCACCACGCTCGTCGGGACAGGGCCAAGAGACCCAGTACTTC
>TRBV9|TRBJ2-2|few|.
CASRQGSTGELFF
TGTGCCAGCAGGCAGGGGAGCACCGGGGAGCTGTTTTTT
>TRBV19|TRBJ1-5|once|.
CASSIGFRGKGNQPQHF
TGTGCCAGTAGTATTGGGTTCAGGGGAAAAGGCAATCAGCCCCAGCATTTT
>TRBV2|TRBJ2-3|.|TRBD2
CASRPPSGDTQYF
TGTGCCAGTCGGCCCCCTAGCGGCGATACGCAGTATTTT
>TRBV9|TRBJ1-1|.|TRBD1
CASSGGTGNTEAFF
TGTGCCAGCAGCGGGGGGACAGGGAACACTGAAGCTTTCTTT
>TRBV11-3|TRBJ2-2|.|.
CASSPGTGSLGTGELFF
TGTGCCAGCAGCCCCGGAACAGGGTCACTGGGCACCGGGGAGCTGTTTTTT
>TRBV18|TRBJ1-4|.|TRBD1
CASSPTRTGGDEKLFF
TGTGCCAGCTCACCAACTCGGACAGGGGGAGATGAAAAACTGTTTTTT
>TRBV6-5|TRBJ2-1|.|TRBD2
CASTKSSGGANEQFF
TGTGCCAGCACCAAGTCTAGCGGGGGGGCCAATGAGCAGTTCTTC
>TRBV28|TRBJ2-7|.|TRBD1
CASSLQGIEQYF
TGTGCCAGCAGCCTACAGGGGATCGAGCAGTACTTC
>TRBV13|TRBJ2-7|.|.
CASSPSQVSYEQYF
TGTGCCAGCAGCCCGAGTCAGGTCTCCTACGAGCAGTACTTC
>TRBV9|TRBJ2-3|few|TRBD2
CASSVAAGITDTQYF
TGTGCCAGCAGCGTAGCAGCGGGGATCACAGATACGCAGTATTTT
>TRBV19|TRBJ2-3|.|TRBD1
CASRDRGHADTQYF
TGTGCCAGTCGGGACAGGGGGCATGCGGATACGCAGTATTTT
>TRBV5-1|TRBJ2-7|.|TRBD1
CASSVGQGAYEQYF
TGCGCCAGCAGTGTAGGACAGGGGGCATATGAGCAGTACTTC
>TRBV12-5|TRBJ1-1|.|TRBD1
CASVPTGGTEAFF
TGTGCTAGTGTCCCGACAGGGGGGACTGAAGCTTTCTTT
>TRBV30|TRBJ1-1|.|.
CAWTLPWNTEAFF
TGTGCCTGGACCCTCCCCTGGAACACTGAAGCTTTCTTT